Given below is one TCR beta chain in context. The antigen is undetermined. The assay used deep level. Generated by immunoSEQ multiplex PCR, the TCRdb table keeps only in-frame clones and is missing some. In the table there are just over 2,000,000 clones, about 95% of which are singletons. Germline-derived CDR1 and CDR2 are LNHDA and SQIVND (reference sequence). The CDR3 sequence is 16 residues long. V lost 2 bases and J lost 6, with 18 bases in between. CD45RO negativity and positive selection for CCR7 defined naive CD8 cells, a population that excluded terminally differentiated effector memory CD45RA+ cells. The data originate from a study of shared clonotypes between healthy human individuals. Study-level findings and limits: Clonotypes shared by all four donors outscored non-shared clonotypes in generation probability. Larger richness was generally estimated for naive than memory subsets.

Sequencing was done on a sample of naive CD8+ T cells sorted from blood. The rearrangement links TRBV19 to TRBJ2-3, with TRBD2 as a possible D gene (5 bases). This receptor was taken from a man in his late teens or twenties in good health. Here the CDR3 DNA reads TGTGCCAGTAGTATAATGGGCGGGTTCCCCAGGGATACGCAGTATTTT. Translating gives CASSIMGGFPRDTQYF.